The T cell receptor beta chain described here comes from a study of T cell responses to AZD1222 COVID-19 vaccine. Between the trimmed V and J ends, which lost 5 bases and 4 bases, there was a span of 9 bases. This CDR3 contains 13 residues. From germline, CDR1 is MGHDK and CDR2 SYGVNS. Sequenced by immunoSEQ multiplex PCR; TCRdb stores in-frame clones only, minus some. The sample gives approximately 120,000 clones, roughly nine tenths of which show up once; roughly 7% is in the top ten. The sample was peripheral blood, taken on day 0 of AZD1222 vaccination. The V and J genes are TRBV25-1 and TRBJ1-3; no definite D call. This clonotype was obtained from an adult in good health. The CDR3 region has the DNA TGTGCCAGCAGTCTCAGTGTAGGAAACACCATATATTTT. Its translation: CASSLSVGNTIYF.